The clone carrying this T cell receptor (beta chain) has a handful of counts. Its antigen is still unknown. This sample is drawn from a study of identical twins. General study results and limits: Twin pairs had excess sharing that was weaker in beta out-of-frame sequences. These conclusions were based on statistical analysis (cross-sectional, not following the same donors). There were fewer insertions in abundant cord blood beta clonotypes, but memory repertoires showed no such pattern.

The authors used template switching to add a universal primer site and gave cDNA unique molecular identifiers. TCRdb reprocessed the 5' RACE reads via MiXCR and lists one record per CDR3 protein. The repertoire holds 1.5 million to 2 million distinct CDR3 sequences, under 35% seen once, with less than 0.35% in the top ten. J gave up 6 bases and V 5 bases, and 10 bases lay outside the gene matches. Germline V lookup: CDR1 SGHRS, CDR2 YFSETQ. The CDR3 sequence is 16 residues long. This chain joins TRBV5-1 and TRBJ2-3; 12 positions agree with TRBD2. Sequencing input: cord blood. This receptor was identified in a newborn girl in good health. The CDR3 bases are TGCGCCAGCAGGGGTCTAGCGGGGGGGACCGCGGATACGCAGTATTTT. It encodes CASRGLAGGTADTQYF.